Shown below are 26 T cell receptor beta chains from a single sample sequenced in a study of blood T cells in healthy people across ages. Primers used in a second PCR of roughly 6 to 11 cycles were a sample-barcoded 5' primer and a J-beta primer mix. Each CDR3 protein gets one entry after TCRdb re-called the 5' RACE reads with MiXCR. The sample contains about a million distinct CDR3 sequences, about 53% of which appear only once. The material sequenced was blood. Receptors were obtained from a woman aged 55-70 years in good health.

The chain links TRBV20-1 to TRBJ2-5; the match to TRBD1 covers 10 bases. The CDR3 is made up of 14 amino acids. Germline V gene sequence: CDR1 DFQATT, CDR2 SNEGSKA (reference sequence). Trimming removed 6 bases from V and 4 bases from J; junction bases left unmatched: 8. The CDR3 sequence: CSAEDRGVGETQYF. In nucleotides, the CDR3 is TGCAGTGCCGAGGACAGGGGGGTAGGAGAGACCCAGTACTTC.

The J gene is TRBJ2-7, the V gene TRBV12-3 or TRBV12-4; D remains unclear. Deletions cut 1 base from V and 4 bases from J, with 8 bases between. The CDR3 has 13 amino acids. CDR3 residues: CASSLGAYYEQYF. CDR3 nucleotides: TGTGCCAGCAGTTTAGGGGCCTATTACGAGCAGTACTTC.

In DNA form, the CDR3 reads TGCAGTGCTAGTCGGGTTTCTGAGACACCCGAGACCCAGTACTTC. This codes for CSASRVSETPETQYF. The rearrangement joins TRBV20-1 to TRBJ2-5; D unresolved. The CDR3 runs 15 residues. Looked up from germline, CDR1 is DFQATT and CDR2 is SNEGSKA (reference sequence). Trimming left V 3 bases short and J 5 bases short, with 19 bases between.

The DNA of the CDR3 is TGTGCCAGCAGCCCACTAGCGGGACGGAGCTCCTACAATGAGCAGTTCTTC. This codes for CASSPLAGRSSYNEQFF. V and J are TRBV7-7 and TRBJ2-1, with 10 nucleotides matching TRBD2. The CDR3 is 17 amino acids. Germline values: CDR1 SSHAT, CDR2 FNYEAQ (reference sequence). The J segment lost 0 bases and the V segment lost 5 bases, leaving 7 bases of the junction unmatched.

V and J are TRBV5-1 and TRBJ2-5; 8 bases align to TRBD2. The CDR3 has 16 residues. The trim removed 0 bases at V and 2 bases at J, leaving 6 bases unmatched. Germline V CDR1 and CDR2: SGHRS, YFSETQ. CDR3 amino acids: CASSLGPGGLQETQYF. The CDR3 DNA is TGCGCCAGCAGCTTGGGACCGGGAGGGCTTCAAGAGACCCAGTACTTC.

V and J are TRBV25-1 and TRBJ2-3; 8 positions match TRBD2. Unmatched junction bases numbered 9, after V lost 8 bases and J lost 2 bases. The CDR3 has 15 amino acids. In germline, CDR1 is MGHDK, CDR2 SYGVNS. For the CDR3, the DNA is TGTGCCAGCGGACCAAGCGGGGGAGTCACAGATACGCAGTATTTT. Protein product: CASGPSGGVTDTQYF.

This clonotype showed up just a few times. The chain joins TRBV11-2 to TRBJ2-1, with D hard to call. The V gene's germline CDR1 is SGHAT and CDR2 FQNNGV. The CDR3 has 16 residues. The V end lost 4 bases, the J end lost 1 base, and 14 bases lay between the germline ends. CDR3 sequence (DNA): TGTGCCAGCAGCTCCTCAACCGGGCTTTCCTACAATGAGCAGTTCTTC. As protein: CASSSSTGLSYNEQFF.

The rearrangement uses TRBV20-1 and TRBJ2-1; D gene ambiguous. Trimming stripped 5 bases from V and 3 bases from J, with 11 bases between. This CDR3 comprises 13 residues. From germline, CDR1 is DFQATT and CDR2 SNEGSKA (reference sequence). Here the CDR3 reads CSAVGRVYNEQFF. The CDR3 DNA reads TGCAGTGCTGTCGGAAGGGTCTACAATGAGCAGTTCTTC.

With regard to this clonotype: Relative to the germline gene, one junction end is altered; a read error may explain this. The V call is TRBV7-9, the J call TRBJ2-4; D gene ambiguous. This CDR3 spans 12 amino acids. Germline-derived CDR1 and CDR2 are SEHNR and FQNEAQ (reference sequence). As DNA, the CDR3 is TGCGCCAGCGCGGAGTGGCAAAACATTCAGTACTTC. It translates to CASAEWQNIQYF.

This clonotype has more than one count but fewer than ten. The genes are TRBV20-1 and TRBJ2-5; D is undetermined. The CDR3 totals 15 residues. Germline loops: CDR1 DFQATT, CDR2 SNEGSKA (reference sequence). Trimming took 6 bases from V and 2 from J, leaving 19 bases between them. CDR3 amino acids: CSAPAPGFPQETQYF. The CDR3 region has the DNA TGCAGTGCCCCTGCCCCAGGCTTCCCGCAAGAGACCCAGTACTTC.

The sample holds many counts of this clonotype. The gene calls are TRBV2 and TRBJ2-4; D gene uncertain. V was trimmed by 5 bases and J by 5 bases, leaving 7 bases between them. Germline V CDR1 and CDR2: SNHLY, FYNNEI. This CDR3 is built from 12 residues. The chain's CDR3 is CASSITENIQYF. CDR3 DNA sequence: TGTGCCAGCAGTATTACGGAAAACATTCAGTACTTC.

This clonotype was picked up a small number of times. This chain uses TRBV4-3 with TRBJ2-1, with 7 bases that match TRBD2. The ends lost 3 bases at V and 9 bases at J; junction bases unmatched: 8. The CDR3 is 14 amino acids. The germline V gene has CDR1 LGHNA and CDR2 YSLEER. The CDR3 region is CASSQQREIGEQFF. The CDR3 region has the DNA TGCGCCAGCAGCCAGCAGCGGGAAATCGGTGAGCAGTTCTTC.

The V and J genes are TRBV4-2 and TRBJ1-1; 7 bases agree with TRBD1. Germline V gene lookup returns CDR1 LGHNA and CDR2 YNFKEQ. Losses at the gene ends were 4 bases for V and 0 bases for J; bases not matched to a gene: 11. This CDR3 has 17 amino acids. The CDR3 nucleotides are TGTGCCAGCAGCCGCCCCCCGGGACAGAGCATGAACACTGAAGCTTTCTTT. It yields the protein CASSRPPGQSMNTEAFF.

The chain links TRBV20-1 to TRBJ2-1, with 7 nucleotides matching TRBD2. The J segment lost 2 bases and the V segment lost 8 bases, leaving 18 bases of the junction unmatched. This CDR3 has 17 amino acids. The V gene's germline CDR1 is DFQATT and CDR2 SNEGSKA (reference sequence). The CDR3 nucleotides read TGCAGTACATTTGTAGAGACCGGGACTACACCCTACAATGAGCAGTTCTTC. Encoded protein: CSTFVETGTTPYNEQFF.

The gene calls are TRBV28 and TRBJ2-1, with D unclear. The CDR3 runs 14 residues. Trimming removed 8 bases at V and 5 bases at J, with 16 bases between. Germline lookup yields CDR1 MDHEN and CDR2 SYDVKM. The CDR3 reads CASGRLGEDNEQFF. In nucleotides, the CDR3 is TGTGCCAGCGGCAGACTCGGCGAGGACAATGAGCAGTTCTTC.

Of note for this clonotype: Germline and junction disagree at one end, which may indicate a read error. The chain has TRBV5-1 and TRBJ2-1; 7 bases line up with TRBD2. The CDR3 is 16 amino acids. CDR1 is SGHRS, CDR2 YFSETQ, per germline. The CDR3 protein is CASSLYLADSYSEQFF. The CDR3 nucleotides are TGCGCCAGCAGCTTGTATCTAGCGGACTCCTACAGTGAGCAGTTCTTC.

The chain has TRBV5-1 and TRBJ1-6; weak D call: TRBD1 (5 bases). The CDR3 is made up of 17 amino acids. Germline V gene data show CDR1 as SGHRS and CDR2 as YFSETQ. V gave up 5 bases and J gave up 0 bases, with 15 bases separating them. CDR3 region: CASREYAGSSYNSPLHF. The DNA of the CDR3 is TGCGCCAGCAGGGAGTACGCAGGGTCCTCCTATAATTCACCCCTCCACTTT.

This clonotype was seen just once. The chain couples TRBV24-1 to TRBJ1-5; 7 positions match TRBD1. Germline CDR1 KGHDR, CDR2 SFDVKD. V shed 6 bases and J 4 bases; nucleotides not matched to a gene: 8. The CDR3 contains 15 residues. For the CDR3, the DNA is TGTGCCACCAGTTTCAGGGACAGCAAGAATCAGCCCCAGCATTTT. Residues: CATSFRDSKNQPQHF.

This clonotype was seen once. V gene TRBV6-4 combines with J gene TRBJ2-3; 7 bases match TRBD1. Unmatched junction bases numbered 6, after V lost 2 bases and J lost 4 bases. CDR3 length: 15 amino acids. CDR1 and CDR2 from the germline V gene are MRHNA and SNTAGT. CDR3 DNA sequence: TGTGCCAGCAGTGACGCTAAGGGGGCCCCAGATACGCAGTATTTT. Protein sequence: CASSDAKGAPDTQYF.

J is TRBJ2-5 and V is TRBV11-2; 8 bases fit TRBD2. There are 18 residues in the CDR3. Trimming removed 4 bases from V and 11 bases from J; junction bases left unmatched: 24. Germline V gives CDR1 SGHAT, CDR2 FQNNGV. The DNA of the CDR3 is TGTGCCAGCAGCTCAGGGACTCCGAAGAGCGGGAGTTGGATAATTCAGTACTTC. Encoded protein: CASSSGTPKSGSWIIQYF.

The chain links TRBV12-3 or TRBV12-4 to TRBJ1-1; the D is unclear. Trimming left V 3 bases short and J 0 bases short, with 14 bases between. CDR3 length: 16 amino acids. CDR3 nucleotides: TGTGCCAGCAGTTTTTCGAGGAATAGGGTGAACACTGAAGCTTTCTTT. Protein product: CASSFSRNRVNTEAFF.

The chain links TRBV28 to TRBJ2-7, with 8 bases matching TRBD1. CDR3 length: 16 amino acids. Losses at the gene ends were 2 bases for V and 9 bases for J; bases not matched to a gene: 15. Germline CDR1 reads MDHEN; CDR2 reads SYDVKM. CDR3 sequence reads: CASSLLSGTGARGQYF. CDR3 nucleotides: TGTGCCAGCAGTTTACTATCCGGGACAGGCGCCCGAGGGCAGTACTTC. Together with reference TRBV28 and TRBJ2-7, the CDR3 gives the full variable domain: DVKVTQSSRYLVKRTGEKVFLECVQDMDHENMFWYRQDPGLGLRLIYFSYDVKMKEKGDIPEGYSVSREKKERFSLILESASTNQTSMYLCASSLLSGTGARGQYFGPGTRLTVT.

J is TRBJ2-7 and V is TRBV30; unclear D gene. The germline CDR1 and CDR2 sequences are GTSNPN and SVGIG (reference sequence). This CDR3 comprises 13 residues. The V gene lost 4 bases and the J gene lost 0 bases, with 10 bases spanning the gap. Written as DNA, the CDR3 is TGTGCCTGGACCCAGGCTGTCTCCTACGAGCAGTACTTC. It yields the protein CAWTQAVSYEQYF.

This chain uses TRBV5-1 with TRBJ2-3; 8 bases line up with TRBD2. Germline loops: CDR1 SGHRS, CDR2 YFSETQ. Trimming at V came to 2 bases and at J to 0 bases, leaving 20 bases not matched to a gene. The CDR3 loop spans 21 amino acids. CDR3 DNA: TGCGCCAGCAGCTTTCTTGGCGGGAGGCCCAAGGAGGGTTCAAGCACAGATACGCAGTATTTT. Translation gives CASSFLGGRPKEGSSTDTQYF.

This clonotype has only a few counts. The CDR3 loop is CAWSPPTRTAGLYEQYF. CDR3 bases: TGTGCCTGGAGTCCACCTACCCGAACTGCGGGGCTCTACGAGCAGTACTTC. This sequence joins TRBV30 and TRBJ2-7; the D gene is possibly TRBD2 (6 bases). Germline V lookup: CDR1 GTSNPN, CDR2 SVGIG (reference sequence). This CDR3 region has 17 residues. Trimming cost V 2 bases and J 3 bases, with 23 bases left between them.

V and J are TRBV15 and TRBJ1-6; D is unclear. The CDR3 covers 15 residues. The V end was cut by 8 bases, the J end by 7 bases, with 18 bases between. Germline values: CDR1 LNHNV, CDR2 YYDKDF (reference sequence). The CDR3 DNA reads as TGTGCCACCCGAATGGAGCAAAATGGGAATTCACCCCTCCACTTT. Amino acid sequence: CATRMEQNGNSPLHF.